A single sample is the source of the 24 T cell receptor beta chains below, sequenced in a study of blood T cell repertoires in COVID-19. Clones were sequenced by immunoSEQ multiplex PCR, and TCRdb holds only the in-frame ones, with some missing. The sample consists of about 220,000 clones, approximately 83% of them appearing once. The sample was PBMCs or T cells enriched from blood (not recorded which). These receptors came from a woman between 55 and 75 years old who had recovered from COVID-19.

The V and J genes are TRBV7-7 and TRBJ2-2, with TRBD1 matching 8 bases. With V trimmed by 5 bases and J by 4 bases, 6 bases remained unmatched. The germline V gene has CDR1 SSHAT and CDR2 FNYEAQ (reference sequence). The length of the CDR3 is 15 residues. The DNA for the CDR3 is TGTGCCAGCAGCCAAACCCAGGGGGCCACCGGGGAGCTGTTTTTT. Its translation is CASSQTQGATGELFF. Using reference TRBV7-7 and TRBJ2-2 for the parts outside the CDR3, the full variable domain is GAGVSQSPRYKVTKRGQDVTLRCDPISSHATLYWYQQALGQGPEFLTYFNYEAQPDKSGLPSDRFSAERPEGSISTLTIQRTEQRDSAMYRCASSQTQGATGELFFGEGSRLTVL.

CDR3 DNA sequence: TGCGCCAGCAGTGAGTCTTGGACTAGCGGCTCCTACGAGCAGTACTTC. Encoded protein: CASSESWTSGSYEQYF. The chain employs TRBV10-1 and TRBJ2-7; 10 bases match TRBD2. V dropped 0 bases and J dropped 0; count of bases not matched to a gene: 2. From germline, CDR1 is WNHNN and CDR2 SYGVQD (reference sequence). CDR3 size: 16 residues.

This chain joins TRBV2 and TRBJ2-7; a possible D gene is TRBD2 (6 bases). V was cut by 6 bases and J by 7 bases, with 31 bases left in between. The CDR3 contains 18 residues. Looked up from germline, CDR1 is SNHLY and CDR2 is FYNNEI. CDR3 loop: CASRSETTGLKDFQEQYF. The CDR3 bases are TGTGCCAGCAGGTCTGAAACGACGGGACTTAAGGACTTTCAAGAGCAGTACTTC.

The V call is TRBV3-1 (or the pseudogene TRBV3-2), the J call TRBJ2-5, with 7 positions matching TRBD1. Per germline, CDR1 LGHDT and CDR2 YNNKEL (reference sequence). CDR3 length: 13 amino acids. After removal of 4 bases from V and 6 bases from J, the junction contained 5 bases not matched to a gene. CDR3 nucleotide sequence: TGTGCCAGCAGCCCAGACAGGGTCCAGACCCAGTACTTC. This gives the protein CASSPDRVQTQYF.

V and J are TRBV4-1 and TRBJ2-1; 15 bases are shared with TRBD2. The CDR3 covers 16 residues. J gave up 7 bases and V 4 bases, and 5 bases lay outside the gene matches. In germline, CDR1 is MGHRA, CDR2 YSYEKL. CDR3 loop: CASSRGLAGGHNEQFF. CDR3 DNA sequence: TGCGCCAGCAGCCGCGGACTAGCGGGGGGGCATAATGAGCAGTTCTTC.

The genes are TRBV7-8 and TRBJ2-1; 7 bases agree with TRBD2. Germline CDR1 is SGHVS and CDR2 is FQNEAQ. V shed 4 bases and J 0 bases; nucleotides not matched to a gene: 9. CDR3 length equals 17 residues. In DNA, the CDR3 is TGTGCCAGCAGCTCCCCTACTAGCGCGAGCTCCTACAATGAGCAGTTCTTC. As protein: CASSSPTSASSYNEQFF. The full variable domain, completed using reference TRBV7-8 and TRBJ2-1, is GAGVSQSPRYKVAKRGQDVALRCDPISGHVSLFWYQQALGQGPEFLTYFQNEAQLDKSGLPSDRFFAERPEGSVSTLKIQRTQQEDSAVYLCASSSPTSASSYNEQFFGPGTRLTVL.

This sequence joins TRBV7-6 and TRBJ2-5; D remains ambiguous. The CDR3 length is 14 residues. Trimming shortened V by 1 base and J by 5 bases, and 11 bases separated the two germline ends. CDR1 and CDR2 (germline): SGHVS, FNYEAQ. The CDR3 sequence: CASSLGGGHETQYF. The CDR3 nucleotides read TGTGCCAGCAGCTTAGGTGGTGGGCATGAGACCCAGTACTTC.

V usage is TRBV6-2 or TRBV6-3 and J usage is TRBJ2-6, with 7 bases matching TRBD1. The V gene's germline CDR1 is MNHEY and CDR2 SVGEGT. With 5 bases clipped from V and 0 bases from J, the junction kept 1 base outside the gene matches. There are 15 residues in the CDR3. CDR3 sequence: CASSRDSSGANVLTF. The CDR3 DNA is TGTGCCAGCAGTCGGGACAGCTCTGGGGCCAACGTCCTGACTTTC.

This clone was seen just once. The V and J genes are TRBV7-2 and TRBJ2-4; 12 bases are shared with TRBD2. The V gene end was trimmed by 6 bases and the J gene end by 7 bases; junction bases not matched to a gene: 7. The CDR3 runs to 15 residues. Looked up from germline, CDR1 is SGHTA and CDR2 is FQGNSA. The CDR3 coding sequence is TGTGCCAGCAGGCCTCTAGCGGGGGGGAGTAACATTCAGTACTTC. This sequence encodes CASRPLAGGSNIQYF.

This rearrangement joins TRBV9 to TRBJ1-1, with D unclear. CDR3 length: 16 residues. Germline CDR1 reads SGDLS; CDR2 reads YYNGEE. The germline V and J ends were trimmed by 3 bases and 0 bases, with 15 bases remaining between them. The CDR3 spells CASSAPLAGLNTEAFF. DNA for the CDR3: TGTGCCAGCAGCGCCCCCCTTGCGGGCTTGAACACTGAAGCTTTCTTT. Filled out from reference TRBV9 and TRBJ1-1, the complete variable domain reads DSGVTQTPKHLITATGQRVTLRCSPRSGDLSVYWYQQSLDQGLQFLIQYYNGEERAKGNILERFSAQQFPDLHSELNLSSLELGDSALYFCASSAPLAGLNTEAFFGQGTRLTVV.

The sample holds a few counts of this clone. The rearrangement joins TRBV5-1 to TRBJ1-1; 10 bases are a match to TRBD1. CDR3 length: 16 amino acids. The germline V gene has CDR1 SGHRS and CDR2 YFSETQ. V gave up 4 bases and J gave up 4 bases; unmatched junction bases: 10. CDR3 coding DNA: TGCGCCAGCAGCGGGGGGACAGGGGCTGGATTCACTGAAGCTTTCTTT. The encoded protein is CASSGGTGAGFTEAFF.

The chain is built from TRBV7-2 and TRBJ1-4, with a weak D call TRBD1 (5 bases). CDR1 SGHTA and CDR2 FQGNSA come from the germline V gene. V was pared by 2 bases and J by 8 bases, with 12 bases between. This CDR3 region has 14 residues. The DNA for the CDR3 is TGTGCCAGCAGCTTATACGGGGGTGAAGAAAAACTGTTTTTT. This gives the protein CASSLYGGEEKLFF.

V usage is TRBV7-9 and J usage is TRBJ1-4, with D perhaps TRBD1 (6 bases). V lost 1 base and J 8 bases, leaving 11 bases between the germline ends. CDR3 length: 14 residues. The V gene's germline CDR1 is SEHNR and CDR2 FQNEAQ (reference sequence). The CDR3 DNA is TGTGCCAGCAGCTTAGGGCAGGGGTTCGAAAAACTGTTTTTT. It is translated as CASSLGQGFEKLFF.

This clone was observed a handful of times. The chain employs TRBV11-3 and TRBJ2-2, with 13 bases lining up with TRBD2. The germline V gene encodes CDR1 SGHNT and CDR2 YENEEA. Trimming at V came to 4 bases and at J to 7 bases, leaving 6 bases not matched to a gene. This CDR3 has 16 amino acids. CDR3: CASSSPGLAGIGELFF. CDR3 sequence (DNA): TGTGCCAGCAGCTCACCGGGACTAGCGGGAATCGGGGAGCTGTTTTTT.

V and J are TRBV18 and TRBJ1-1; D uncertain. The V end was cut by 1 base, the J end by 0 bases, with 9 bases between. CDR3 length: 15 residues. Germline V gives CDR1 KGHSH, CDR2 LQKENI. The CDR3 loop reads CASSPQGDMNTEAFF. CDR3 bases: TGTGCCAGCTCACCACAAGGTGACATGAACACTGAAGCTTTCTTT.

This clone was seen just once. J is TRBJ1-2 and V is TRBV5-1, with 8 bases that match TRBD1. This CDR3 is 16 amino acids long. In germline, CDR1 is SGHRS, CDR2 YFSETQ. V shed 0 bases, J shed 7 bases, and the junction held 11 bases outside the gene matches. CDR3 region: CASSLVDGNRGGGYTF. The CDR3 DNA reads as TGCGCCAGCAGCTTGGTTGATGGAAACAGGGGGGGTGGCTACACCTTC.

The chain links TRBV19 to TRBJ2-7, with D perhaps matching TRBD1 (6 bases). V was pared by 7 bases and J by 3 bases, with 13 bases between. The CDR3 spans 13 residues. Germline V CDR1 and CDR2: LNHDA, SQIVND (reference sequence). CDR3 in amino acids: CASMGDTFYEQYF. In DNA form, the CDR3 reads TGTGCCAGTATGGGGGACACCTTCTACGAGCAGTACTTC.

The V and J genes are TRBV21-1 and TRBJ2-7; the listed D gene, TRBD1, was not tested against the DNA. TRBV21-1 is described as a pseudogene. This CDR3 has 14 residues. This CDR3 is CASTKTGPSDEQYF. The CDR3 nucleotides read TGTGCCAGCACCAAGACAGGCCCCTCCGACGAGCAGTACTTC.

The gene calls are TRBV10-3 and TRBJ2-3; 12 nucleotides agree with TRBD2. This CDR3 spans 17 amino acids. Germline V gives CDR1 ENHRY, CDR2 SYGVKD. Germline trimming cut 5 bases from V and 2 bases from J; bases unmatched to any gene: 8. DNA of the CDR3: TGTGCCATCAGTCCGGGACTAGCGGGCGGATACACAGATACGCAGTATTTT. Encoded protein: CAISPGLAGGYTDTQYF.

This chain links TRBV5-1 with TRBJ2-1; 7 nucleotides agree with TRBD1. The length of the CDR3 is 16 residues. The V segment lost 0 bases and the J segment 4 bases; nucleotides outside the gene matches: 7. Germline V gives CDR1 SGHRS, CDR2 YFSETQ. This chain's CDR3 is CASSLVAGGAYNEQFF. The CDR3 DNA reads as TGCGCCAGCAGCTTGGTAGCAGGGGGAGCGTACAATGAGCAGTTCTTC.

This chain links TRBV27 with TRBJ1-4; the match to TRBD1 covers 7 bases. Trimming took 10 bases from V and 5 from J; bases not matched to a gene: 10. The CDR3 consists of 14 residues. Germline V gene data show CDR1 as MNHEY and CDR2 as SMNVEV (reference sequence). CDR3 sequence reads: CATSQRQGNEKLFF. Written as DNA, the CDR3 is TGTGCCACCTCCCAAAGACAGGGAAATGAAAAACTGTTTTTT.

In its sample, this clone was seen a few times. The J gene is TRBJ1-1, the V gene TRBV13; TRBD1 agrees at 12 bases. The V gene end was trimmed by 1 base and the J gene end by 6 bases; junction bases not matched to a gene: 6. This CDR3 has 16 amino acids. Germline lookup yields CDR1 PRHDT and CDR2 FYEKMQ (reference sequence). The CDR3 nucleotides are TGTGCCAGCAGCTTAGCCCAGGGACAGGGGGCTTCTGAAGCTTTCTTT. Protein sequence: CASSLAQGQGASEAFF.

The chain recombines TRBV19 with TRBJ2-1, with 7 bases identical to TRBD2. This CDR3 is 15 amino acids long. CDR1 and CDR2 (germline): LNHDA, SQIVND (reference sequence). The V gene end was trimmed by 2 bases and the J gene end by 5 bases; junction bases not matched to a gene: 6. The CDR3: CASSITSEGDNEQFF. The CDR3 DNA is TGTGCCAGTAGTATAACTAGCGAGGGCGACAATGAGCAGTTCTTC.

V and J are TRBV6-2 or TRBV6-3 and TRBJ1-5; 7 bases align to TRBD1. This CDR3 region has 18 residues. V lost 5 bases to trimming and J lost 0 bases; unmatched junction nucleotides: 13. Germline V lookup: CDR1 MNHEY, CDR2 SVGEGT. CDR3 DNA: TGTGCCAGCAGTATCCGGACAGGTGGAGTTTATAGCAATCAGCCCCAGCATTTT. Translated: CASSIRTGGVYSNQPQHF.